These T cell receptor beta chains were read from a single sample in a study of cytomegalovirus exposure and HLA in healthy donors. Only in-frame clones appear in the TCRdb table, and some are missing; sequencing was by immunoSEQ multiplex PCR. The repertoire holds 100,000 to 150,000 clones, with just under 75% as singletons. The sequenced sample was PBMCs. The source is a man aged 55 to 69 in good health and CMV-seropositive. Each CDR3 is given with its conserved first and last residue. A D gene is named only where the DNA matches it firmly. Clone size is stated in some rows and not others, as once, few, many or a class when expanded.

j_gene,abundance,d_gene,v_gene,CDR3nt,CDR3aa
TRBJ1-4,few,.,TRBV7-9,TGTGCCAGCAGCTTAGGCAGGGAAGGCGAAAAACTGTTTTTT,CASSLGREGEKLFF
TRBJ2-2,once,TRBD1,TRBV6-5,TGTGCCAGCAGTTACGTCGCAGGGGGCACCGGGGAGCTGTTTTTT,CASSYVAGGTGELFF
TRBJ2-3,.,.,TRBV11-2,TGTGCCAGCAGCTCAAGACTCGACGGATTTACGCAGTATTTT,CASSSRLDGFTQYF
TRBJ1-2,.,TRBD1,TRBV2,TGTGCCAGCAGTGAAGGAGAACAGGGGCTGGGTGGCTACACCTTC,CASSEGEQGLGGYTF
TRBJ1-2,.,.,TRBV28,TGTGCCAGCAGTGATCGTATGACAGGCTCCTATGGCTACACCTTC,CASSDRMTGSYGYTF
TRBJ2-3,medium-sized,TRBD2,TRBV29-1,TGCAGCGCCGGGGGGGGTGTTACAGATACGCAGTATTTT,CSAGGGVTDTQYF
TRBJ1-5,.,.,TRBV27,TGTGCCAGCAGTGAGGGACAAGCAAATAATCAGCCCCAGCATTTT,CASSEGQANNQPQHF
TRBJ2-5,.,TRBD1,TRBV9,TGTGCCAGCAGCGCAACAGGGGATCAAGAGACCCAGTACTTC,CASSATGDQETQYF
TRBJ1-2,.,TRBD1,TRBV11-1,TGTGCCAGCAGCGCCTCGGGACAGGAGTATGGCTACACCTTC,CASSASGQEYGYTF
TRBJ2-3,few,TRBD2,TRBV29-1,TGCAGCGTTGAAGATCCCTTTGGAAGCGGGGGCCCCTCGGATACGCAGTATTTT,CSVEDPFGSGGPSDTQYF
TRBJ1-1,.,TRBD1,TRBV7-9,TGTGCCAGCAGTCCGGACAGGGGGAACACTGAAGCTTTCTTT,CASSPDRGNTEAFF
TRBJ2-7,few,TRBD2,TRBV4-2,TGTGCCAGCAGCCAAGATGGGAGCGGGGCTACCTACGAGCAGTACTTC,CASSQDGSGATYEQYF
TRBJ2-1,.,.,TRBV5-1,TGCGCCAGCGCGAAAGTCCTCACCTACAATGAGCAGTTCTTC,CASAKVLTYNEQFF
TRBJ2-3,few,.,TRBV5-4,TGTGCCAGCAGCTTGTGGCTAGCAGGGGGCACAGATACGCAGTATTTT,CASSLWLAGGTDTQYF
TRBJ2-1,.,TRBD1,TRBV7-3,TGTGCCAGCAGCTCCTTGAGCGGGACAGGGTCCTACAATGAGCAGTTCTTC,CASSSLSGTGSYNEQFF
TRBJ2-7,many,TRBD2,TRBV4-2,TGTGCCAGCAGCCAAGTACTAGCGGGCGAGTACGAGCAGTACTTC,CASSQVLAGEYEQYF
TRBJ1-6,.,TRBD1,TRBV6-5,TGTGCCAGCGAAACCGGGACAGGGAGCTCACCCCTCCACTTT,CASETGTGSSPLHF
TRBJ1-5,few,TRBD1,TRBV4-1,TGCGCCAGCAGCCAAGACCCGGGACAGGGGTTTCGGCCCCAGCATTTT,CASSQDPGQGFRPQHF
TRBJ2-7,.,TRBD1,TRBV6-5,TGTGCCAGCAGTTGGGGACAGCCCTACGAGCAGTACTTC,CASSWGQPYEQYF
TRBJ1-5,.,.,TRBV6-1,TGTGCCAGCAGTGAAGCGCGGGATCAGCCCCAGCATTTT,CASSEARDQPQHF